This T cell receptor (beta chain) was sequenced during a study of blood T cell repertoires in COVID-19. Study information: T cells, B-cell-depleted T cells, or PBMCs provided the cDNA or gDNA that served as material.

The protocol was immunoSEQ multiplex PCR, while the TCRdb copy is restricted to in-frame clones and leaves out a portion. The table records about 64,000 clones, more than 65% of them present only once. Trimming took 0 bases from V and 8 from J, leaving 13 bases between them. The CDR3 is made up of 14 amino acids. CDR1 is SNHLY, CDR2 FYNNEI, per germline. Material: peripheral blood. The receptor comes from a woman aged 60-70 years with acute or convalescent COVID-19. V gene TRBV2 combines with J gene TRBJ1-1; D not resolved. Here the CDR3 reads CASSEALGRAEAFF. CDR3 bases: TGTGCCAGCAGTGAAGCGCTAGGGAGGGCCGAAGCTTTCTTT.